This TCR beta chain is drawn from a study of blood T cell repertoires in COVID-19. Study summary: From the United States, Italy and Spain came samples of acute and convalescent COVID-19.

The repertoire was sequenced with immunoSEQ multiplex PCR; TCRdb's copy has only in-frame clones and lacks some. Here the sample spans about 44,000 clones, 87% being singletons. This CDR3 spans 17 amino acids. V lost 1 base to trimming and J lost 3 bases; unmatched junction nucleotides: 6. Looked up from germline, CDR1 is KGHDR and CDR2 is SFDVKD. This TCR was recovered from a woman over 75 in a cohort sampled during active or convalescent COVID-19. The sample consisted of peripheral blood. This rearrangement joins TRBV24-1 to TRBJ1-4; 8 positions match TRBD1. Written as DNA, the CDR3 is TGTGCCACCAGTGATTTACCGGGACAGGAGGCTAATGAAAAACTGTTTTTT. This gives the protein CATSDLPGQEANEKLFF.